A single sample is the source of the 14 T cell receptor beta chains below, sequenced in a study of human T cells and chemical hapten exposure. TCRdb re-analysed the RACE reads in MiXCR, keeping a single row per CDR3 protein. The table shows fewer than 500,000 distinct CDR3 sequences, with roughly 4.8% occurring only once. The time point denotes: patch test 1, 2 weeks after DPC sensitization. Stated treatment: therapeutic diphenylcyclopropenone sensitization with weekly scalp DPC. The source material was whole blood, sampled in connection with sensitization to the hapten diphenylcyclopropenone (DPC). Receptors were obtained from a woman in her fifties or sixties with alopecia areata. Some clones in this sample may be carry-over from other donors' samples.

This clonotype has ten or more counts. The genes are TRBV7-2 and TRBJ2-1; TRBD2 might be the D (6 bases). Trimming removed 2 bases from V and 0 bases from J, with 17 bases in between. The germline gives CDR1 SGHTA, CDR2 FQGNSA. The CDR3 sequence is 18 residues long. The CDR3 region has the DNA TGTGCCAGCAGCTTACTCTACCGGAGGGCCTACTCCTACAATGAGCAGTTCTTC. Translation gives CASSLLYRRAYSYNEQFF.

V gene TRBV11-2 combines with J gene TRBJ2-1; 8 bases are a match to TRBD2. Germline V gene lookup returns CDR1 SGHAT and CDR2 FQNNGV. The trim removed 5 bases at V and 7 bases at J, leaving 7 bases unmatched. This CDR3 contains 14 residues. CDR3 sequence (DNA): TGTGCCAGCAGCGTGTCGGGGGGGCCTAATGAGCAGTTCTTC. The encoded protein is CASSVSGGPNEQFF.

This clonotype was seen repeatedly, ten times or more. The chain links TRBV28 to TRBJ1-2; D call uncertain. CDR3 length: 12 residues. Trimming stripped 5 bases from V and 3 bases from J, with 7 bases between. Germline CDR1 is MDHEN and CDR2 is SYDVKM. This CDR3 reads CASSPSDYGYTF. The CDR3 DNA reads as TGTGCCAGCAGTCCGAGCGACTATGGCTACACCTTC.

This clonotype was counted only a few times. The chain uses TRBV28 and TRBJ1-2; D remains unclear. With 6 bases removed from V and 3 bases from J, the gap between germline ends came to 8 bases. Germline V gene sequence: CDR1 MDHEN, CDR2 SYDVKM. This CDR3 contains 12 residues. CDR3 bases: TGTGCCAGCAGAGGAGTCCACTATGGCTACACCTTC. This encodes CASRGVHYGYTF.

Many counts were recorded for this clonotype. The gene calls are TRBV20-1 and TRBJ1-2; D remains unclear. The V and J ends lost 6 bases and 2 bases respectively, with 7 bases between them. Germline V gene data show CDR1 as DFQATT and CDR2 as SNEGSKA (reference sequence). CDR3 size: 11 residues. The CDR3 loop is CSAAGNYGYTF. CDR3 nucleotides: TGCAGTGCAGCTGGGAACTATGGCTACACCTTC.

This rearrangement joins TRBV28 to TRBJ2-1; D may be TRBD2 (6 bases). The CDR3 runs to 15 residues. Trimming removed 8 bases at V and 8 bases at J, with 22 bases between. CDR1 MDHEN and CDR2 SYDVKM come from the germline V gene. The CDR3 DNA is TGTGCCAGCCCCCCGGAGGGCCTTGACCGGGATGAGCAGTTCTTC. The encoded protein is CASPPEGLDRDEQFF.

The chain combines TRBV6-5 with TRBJ2-5; 11 nucleotides agree with TRBD2. The CDR3 has 16 residues. The germline V gene encodes CDR1 MNHEY and CDR2 SVGAGI. Trimming took 5 bases from V and 5 from J; bases not matched to a gene: 10. The CDR3 loop reads CASSLSGRASGETQYF. The DNA of the CDR3 is TGTGCCAGCAGTCTTAGCGGGAGGGCCTCGGGGGAGACCCAGTACTTC.

This clonotype has at least ten counts. The chain is built from TRBV12-3 or TRBV12-4 and TRBJ1-1, with 9 bases matching TRBD1. The CDR3 has 13 residues. Losses at the gene ends were 6 bases for V and 7 bases for J; bases not matched to a gene: 6. CDR3 protein: CASRNTGGLEAFF. CDR3 nucleotide sequence: TGTGCCAGCAGAAACACAGGGGGCCTTGAAGCTTTCTTT.

This clonotype was found many times. This sequence joins TRBV7-2 and TRBJ2-3, with D perhaps TRBD1 (6 bases). V shed 4 bases and J shed 4 bases, with 15 bases lying between them. Germline CDR1 is SGHTA and CDR2 is FQGNSA. The CDR3 totals 15 residues. The DNA of the CDR3 is TGTGCCAGCAGCTCCCAGGGGAAGATGGCAGATACGCAGTATTTT. Its translation: CASSSQGKMADTQYF.

This clonotype was counted at least ten times. The chain carries TRBV2 and TRBJ1-2, with D tentatively TRBD1 (5 bases). The germline gives CDR1 SNHLY, CDR2 FYNNEI. CDR3 length: 14 residues. Trimming stripped 8 bases from V and 7 bases from J, with 20 bases between. The CDR3 nucleotides read TGTGCCAGCCTCCCGGGGCCCCTCAGTGGTGGCTACACCTTC. Amino acid sequence: CASLPGPLSGGYTF.

At least ten counts were recorded for this clonotype. The J gene is TRBJ2-6, the V gene TRBV28; D gene ambiguous. CDR3 length: 15 amino acids. Germline V gene sequence: CDR1 MDHEN, CDR2 SYDVKM. The germline V and J ends were trimmed by 5 bases and 0 bases, with 8 bases remaining between them. The CDR3 protein is CASSPTTSGANVLTF. DNA for the CDR3: TGTGCCAGCAGTCCAACTACCTCTGGGGCCAACGTCCTGACTTTC.

The sample holds many counts of this clonotype. The genes are TRBV6-6 and TRBJ2-2; D not certain. The CDR3 loop spans 14 amino acids. Between the trimmed V and J ends, which lost 2 bases and 4 bases, there was a span of 8 bases. Germline-derived CDR1 and CDR2 are MNHNY and SVGAGI (reference sequence). The CDR3 here is CASSYIPSTGELFF. CDR3 DNA: TGTGCCAGCAGTTACATCCCTTCCACCGGGGAGCTGTTTTTT.

This clonotype was seen a handful of times. The chain couples TRBV13 to TRBJ1-2, with 12 bases matching TRBD1. The CDR3 is 16 amino acids. CDR1 is PRHDT, CDR2 FYEKMQ, per germline (reference sequence). Losses at the gene ends were 7 bases for V and 6 bases for J; bases not matched to a gene: 12. The CDR3 protein is CASTSLPGQGADGYTF. For the CDR3, the DNA is TGTGCCAGCACCTCTTTACCGGGACAGGGGGCCGATGGCTACACCTTC.

Only a few counts were recorded for this clonotype. The V call is TRBV14, the J call TRBJ2-3, with D perhaps given as TRBD1 or TRBD2 (5 bases each). The CDR3 loop spans 15 amino acids. Trimming cost V 4 bases and J 7 bases, with 18 bases left between them. Looked up from germline, CDR1 is SGHDN and CDR2 is FVKESK. CDR3 region: CASSLPGTTRNTQYF. The CDR3, as DNA: TGTGCCAGCAGCCTCCCCGGGACCACCAGAAATACGCAGTATTTT.